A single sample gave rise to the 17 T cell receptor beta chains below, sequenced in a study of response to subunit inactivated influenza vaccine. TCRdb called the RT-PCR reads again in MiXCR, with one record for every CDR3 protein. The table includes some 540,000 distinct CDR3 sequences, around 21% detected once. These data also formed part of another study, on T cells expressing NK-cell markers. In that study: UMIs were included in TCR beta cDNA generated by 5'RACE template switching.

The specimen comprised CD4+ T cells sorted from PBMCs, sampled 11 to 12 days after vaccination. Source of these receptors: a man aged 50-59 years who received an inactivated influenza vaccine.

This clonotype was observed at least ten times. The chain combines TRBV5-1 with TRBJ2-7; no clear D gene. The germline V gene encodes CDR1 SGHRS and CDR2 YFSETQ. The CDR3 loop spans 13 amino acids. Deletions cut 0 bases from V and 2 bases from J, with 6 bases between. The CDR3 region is CASSLGEAYEQYF. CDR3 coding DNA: TGCGCCAGCAGCTTGGGGGAAGCCTACGAGCAGTACTTC. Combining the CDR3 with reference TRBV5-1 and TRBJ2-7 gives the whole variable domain KAGVTQTPRYLIKTRGQQVTLSCSPISGHRSVSWYQQTPGQGLQFLFEYFSETQRNKGNFPGRFSGRQFSNSRSEMNVSTLELGDSALYLCASSLGEAYEQYFGPGTRLTVT.

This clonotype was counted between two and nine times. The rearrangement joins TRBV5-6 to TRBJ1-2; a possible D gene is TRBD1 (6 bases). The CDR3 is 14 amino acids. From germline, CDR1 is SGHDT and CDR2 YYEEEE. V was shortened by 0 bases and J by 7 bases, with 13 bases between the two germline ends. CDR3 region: CASSLAGGARGYTF. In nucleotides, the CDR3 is TGTGCCAGCAGCTTGGCTGGGGGGGCGCGTGGCTACACCTTC.

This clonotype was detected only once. CDR3 DNA: TGCGCCAGCAGGGCGGGGGCCACCAACACCGGGGAGCTGTTTTTT. It encodes CASRAGATNTGELFF. The chain couples TRBV5-1 to TRBJ2-2; D possibly corresponds to TRBD2 (7 bases). The CDR3 has 15 residues. The ends were cut back, 5 bases at V and 2 bases at J, with 13 bases in the middle. Germline-derived CDR1 and CDR2 are SGHRS and YFSETQ.

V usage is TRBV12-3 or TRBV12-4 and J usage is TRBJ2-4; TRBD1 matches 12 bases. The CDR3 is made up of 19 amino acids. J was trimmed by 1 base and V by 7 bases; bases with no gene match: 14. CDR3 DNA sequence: TGTGCCAGCACCTACGCCGGGACAGGGGGCATAATTGCCAAAAACATTCAGTACTTC. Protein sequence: CASTYAGTGGIIAKNIQYF.

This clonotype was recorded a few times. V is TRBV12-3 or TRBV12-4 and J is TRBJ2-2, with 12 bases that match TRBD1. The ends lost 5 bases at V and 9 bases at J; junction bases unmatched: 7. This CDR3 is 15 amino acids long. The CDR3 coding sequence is TGTGCCAGCAGTGACCGGGACAGGGGGCAGCGGGAGCTGTTTTTT. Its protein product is CASSDRDRGQRELFF.

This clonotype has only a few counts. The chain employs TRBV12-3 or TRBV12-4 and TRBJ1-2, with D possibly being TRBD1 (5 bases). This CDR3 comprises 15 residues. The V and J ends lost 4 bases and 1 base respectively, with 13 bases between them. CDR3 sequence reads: CASSSGGLLNYGYTF. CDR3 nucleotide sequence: TGTGCCAGCAGTTCGGGGGGACTGCTTAACTATGGCTACACCTTC.

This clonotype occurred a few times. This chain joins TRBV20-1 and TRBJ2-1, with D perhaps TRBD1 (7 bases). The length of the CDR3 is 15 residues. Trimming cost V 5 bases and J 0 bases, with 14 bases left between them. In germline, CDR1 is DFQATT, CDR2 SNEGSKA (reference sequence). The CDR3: CSAPEQGGSYNEQFF. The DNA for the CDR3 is TGCAGTGCTCCAGAGCAGGGGGGCTCCTACAATGAGCAGTTCTTC.

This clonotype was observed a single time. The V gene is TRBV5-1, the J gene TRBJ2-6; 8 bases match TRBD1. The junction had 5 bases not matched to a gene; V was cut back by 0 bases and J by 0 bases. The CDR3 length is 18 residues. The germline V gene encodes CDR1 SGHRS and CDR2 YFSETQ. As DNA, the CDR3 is TGCGCCAGCAGCTTGGGGGACAGGTTTCCCTCTGGGGCCAACGTCCTGACTTTC. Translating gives CASSLGDRFPSGANVLTF. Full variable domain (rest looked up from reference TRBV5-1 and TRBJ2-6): KAGVTQTPRYLIKTRGQQVTLSCSPISGHRSVSWYQQTPGQGLQFLFEYFSETQRNKGNFPGRFSGRQFSNSRSEMNVSTLELGDSALYLCASSLGDRFPSGANVLTFGAGSRLTVL.

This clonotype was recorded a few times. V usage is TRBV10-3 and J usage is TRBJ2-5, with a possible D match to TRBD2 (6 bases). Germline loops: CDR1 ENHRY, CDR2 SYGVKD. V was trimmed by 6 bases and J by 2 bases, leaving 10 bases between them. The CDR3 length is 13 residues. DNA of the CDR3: TGTGCCATCAGCGGGGGACTTCAAGAGACCCAGTACTTC. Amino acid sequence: CAISGGLQETQYF.

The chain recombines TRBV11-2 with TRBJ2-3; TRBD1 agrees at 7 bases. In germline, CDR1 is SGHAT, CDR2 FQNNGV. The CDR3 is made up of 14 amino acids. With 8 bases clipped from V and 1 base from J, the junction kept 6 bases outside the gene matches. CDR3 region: CASSRDSGTDTQYF. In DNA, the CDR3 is TGTGCCAGCTCTCGGGACAGCGGCACAGATACGCAGTATTTT.

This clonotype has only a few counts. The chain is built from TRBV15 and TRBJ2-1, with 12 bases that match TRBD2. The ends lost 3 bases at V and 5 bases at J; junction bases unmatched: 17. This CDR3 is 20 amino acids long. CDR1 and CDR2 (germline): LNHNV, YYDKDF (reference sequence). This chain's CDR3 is CATSRPPLAGGQVSNNEQFF. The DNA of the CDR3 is TGTGCCACCAGCAGGCCACCCCTAGCGGGGGGGCAAGTTAGTAACAATGAGCAGTTCTTC.

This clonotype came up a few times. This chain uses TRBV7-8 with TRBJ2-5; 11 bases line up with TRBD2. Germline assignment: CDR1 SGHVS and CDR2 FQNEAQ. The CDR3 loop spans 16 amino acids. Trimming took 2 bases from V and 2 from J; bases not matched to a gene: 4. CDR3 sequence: CASSLLASGRQETQYF. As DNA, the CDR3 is TGTGCCAGCAGCTTATTGGCTAGCGGGAGGCAAGAGACCCAGTACTTC. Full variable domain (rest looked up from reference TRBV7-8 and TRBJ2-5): GAGVSQSPRYKVAKRGQDVALRCDPISGHVSLFWYQQALGQGPEFLTYFQNEAQLDKSGLPSDRFFAERPEGSVSTLKIQRTQQEDSAVYLCASSLLASGRQETQYFGPGTRLLVL.

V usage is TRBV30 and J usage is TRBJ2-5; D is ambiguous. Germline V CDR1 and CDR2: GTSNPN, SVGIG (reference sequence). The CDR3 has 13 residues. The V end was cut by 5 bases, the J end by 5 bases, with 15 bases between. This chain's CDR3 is CAWSGWLGETQYF. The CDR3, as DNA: TGTGCCTGGTCTGGGTGGCTGGGGGAGACCCAGTACTTC.

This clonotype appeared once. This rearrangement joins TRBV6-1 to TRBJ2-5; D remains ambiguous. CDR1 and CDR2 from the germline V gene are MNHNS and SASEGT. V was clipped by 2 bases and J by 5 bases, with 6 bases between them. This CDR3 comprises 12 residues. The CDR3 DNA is TGTGCCAGCAGTGAATTACAGGAGACCCAGTACTTC. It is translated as CASSELQETQYF.

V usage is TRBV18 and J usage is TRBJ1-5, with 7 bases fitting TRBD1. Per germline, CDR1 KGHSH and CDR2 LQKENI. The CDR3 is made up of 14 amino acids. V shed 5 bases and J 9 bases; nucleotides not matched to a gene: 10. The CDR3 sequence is CASSYGTDNRPQHF. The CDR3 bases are TGTGCCAGCTCATATGGGACAGACAACCGGCCCCAGCATTTT.

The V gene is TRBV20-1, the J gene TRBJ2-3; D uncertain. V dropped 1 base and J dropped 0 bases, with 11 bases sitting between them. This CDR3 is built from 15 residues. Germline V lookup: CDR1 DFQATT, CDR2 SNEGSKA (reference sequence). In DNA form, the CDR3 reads TGCAGTGCTAGAGTGGACGGAATTAGCACAGATACGCAGTATTTT. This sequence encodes CSARVDGISTDTQYF.

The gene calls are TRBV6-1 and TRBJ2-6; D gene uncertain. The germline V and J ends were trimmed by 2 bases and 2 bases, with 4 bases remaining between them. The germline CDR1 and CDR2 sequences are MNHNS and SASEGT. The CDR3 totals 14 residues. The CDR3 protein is CASSEFTGANVLTF. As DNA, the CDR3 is TGTGCCAGCAGTGAATTCACTGGGGCCAACGTCCTGACTTTC.